The rows below give T cell receptor beta chains drawn from one sample of a study of blood T cell repertoires in COVID-19. Generated by immunoSEQ multiplex PCR, the TCRdb table keeps only in-frame clones and is missing some. The sample lists 150,000 to 200,000 clones, approximately 90% occurring once. Specimen: peripheral blood. The receptors derive from a human donor in a cohort sampled during active COVID-19. The conserved cysteine and the conserved F or W are not part of the CDR3 here. Size tells how often a clone was seen (once, few, many) or the class of an expanded clone, and some rows leave it out.

NA	TRBV28	TRBJ1-1	ASKGAVPTEAF
NA	TRBV7-9	TRBJ2-7	ASSLAGTGGPLLH
NA	TRBV27	TRBJ2-7	ASSLGTSGTYEQY
NA	TRBV6-6	TRBJ2-7	ASRAPSLYEQY
NA	TRBV2	TRBJ2-7	ASSEGTRRMGEQY
few	TRBV5-4	TRBJ2-2	ASSSERERNTGELF
NA	TRBV9	TRBJ2-1	ASSAGLGTGEQF
few	TRBV7-2	TRBJ1-2	ASSLAHQGNYGYT
NA	TRBV2	TRBJ1-1	ASSDLRARKNTEAF
NA	TRBV11-2	TRBJ2-7	ASSLEGGSQQY